The 21 T cell receptor beta chains below all came from one sample that was sequenced in a study of T cell repertoires in cytomegalovirus infection (dated by TCRdb to between 2017 and 2020). The treatment or condition label corresponds to: in vitro stimulation with specific CMV peptide epitopes to enrich CMV-specific T cells. Which antigens these TCRs recognize remains unknown. Sequencing was carried out with an Illumina HiSeq 1500. Starting from the raw public reads, TCRdb applied fastp trimming at Q25, assembled clones with MiXCR and retained in-frame beta chains. Every distinct CDR3 protein forms one entry, paired with its most common genes and DNA. A total of around 340,000 distinct CDR3 sequences appear in this sample, 25% to 35% of them only once. The ten top clones hold approximately 20% of the sample. The sequenced sample was cultured PBMCs, obtained from culture after CMV antigen stimulation. The receptors come from a human donor in good health (CMV status not recorded). Some clones in this sample may be carry-over from other donors' samples.

This clonotype was detected ten times or more. CDR3 residues: CASSLAQGRNEQYF. CDR3 sequence (DNA): TGTGCCAGCAGCTTAGCACAGGGAAGAAACGAGCAGTACTTC. The chain combines TRBV7-2 with TRBJ2-7; D perhaps matches TRBD1 (6 bases). Between the trimmed V and J ends, which lost 0 bases and 5 bases, there was a span of 11 bases. The CDR3 runs 14 residues. Germline V gene data show CDR1 as SGHTA and CDR2 as FQGNSA.

This clonotype was seen more than once but under ten times. CDR3 sequence (DNA): TGTGCCAGCAGCTTCGGGGGAACAACTAATGAAAAACTGTTTTTT. It is translated as CASSFGGTTNEKLFF. This sequence joins TRBV7-9 and TRBJ1-4; the D gene is possibly TRBD1 (5 bases). In germline, CDR1 is SEHNR, CDR2 FQNEAQ (reference sequence). Trimming took off 3 bases at V and 0 bases at J, with 8 bases between the two ends. CDR3 length: 15 amino acids.

CDR3 sequence: CASRVAGAERAFF. The CDR3, as DNA: TGTGCCAGCAGGGTGGCGGGGGCCGAAAGAGCTTTCTTT. The chain has TRBV6-1 and TRBJ1-1, with D perhaps TRBD1 (6 bases). In germline, CDR1 is MNHNS, CDR2 SASEGT. The CDR3 length is 13 residues. Trimming pared 6 bases from V and 10 bases from J, leaving 18 bases between.

In DNA, the CDR3 is TGTGCCAGTAGTAAATACCCGGGACAGGGCAATTCACCCCTCCACTTT. Its translation: CASSKYPGQGNSPLHF. The chain joins TRBV19 to TRBJ1-6; 9 bases fit TRBD1. CDR3 length: 16 amino acids. Germline V gene lookup returns CDR1 LNHDA and CDR2 SQIVND (reference sequence). V gave up 4 bases and J gave up 7 bases; unmatched junction bases: 8.

This clonotype appeared a few times. The chain is built from TRBV12-3 or TRBV12-4 and TRBJ1-1; 9 bases are a match to TRBD1. This CDR3 is 16 amino acids long. V lost 5 bases, J lost 1 base, and 8 bases stayed unmatched. CDR3 region: CASSPGTGTGNTEAFF. Here the CDR3 DNA reads TGTGCCAGCAGTCCAGGGACAGGGACTGGGAACACTGAAGCTTTCTTT.

This rearrangement joins TRBV12-3 or TRBV12-4 to TRBJ1-1; D gene uncertain. CDR3 length: 13 amino acids. Trimming pared 5 bases from V and 1 base from J, leaving 8 bases between. The chain's CDR3 is CASSKDWNTEAFF. The CDR3 DNA reads TGTGCCAGCAGTAAGGACTGGAACACTGAAGCTTTCTTT.

This clonotype was counted between two and nine times. V gene TRBV7-9 combines with J gene TRBJ2-5; no reliable D call. This CDR3 is 14 amino acids long. Germline CDR1 and CDR2: SEHNR and FQNEAQ (reference sequence). Trimming removed 2 bases from V and 3 bases from J, with 10 bases in between. The CDR3 loop is CASSLTAYKETQYF. CDR3 DNA: TGTGCCAGCAGCTTAACCGCATATAAAGAGACCCAGTACTTC.

This chain links TRBV6-4 with TRBJ1-1; maybe TRBD1 (5 bases). V lost 9 bases and J lost 4, with 12 bases in between. The germline V gene encodes CDR1 MRHNA and CDR2 SNTAGT. This CDR3 has 12 residues. The CDR3: CASRRVGTEAFF. In DNA form, the CDR3 reads TGTGCCAGTCGCAGGGTAGGCACTGAAGCTTTCTTT.

The chain links TRBV12-5 to TRBJ1-1, with no clear D. The CDR3 is made up of 15 amino acids. Germline CDR1 LGHNT, CDR2 FRNRAP. V lost 2 bases to trimming and J lost 5 bases, with 15 bases between them. The CDR3 protein is CASGLPPVGGTEAFF. The CDR3 bases are TGTGCTAGTGGTTTGCCACCGGTCGGTGGAACTGAAGCTTTCTTT.

The genes are TRBV24-1 and TRBJ2-1; D is undetermined. Trimming stripped 9 bases from V and 0 bases from J, with 11 bases between. This CDR3 region has 14 residues. The germline V gene encodes CDR1 KGHDR and CDR2 SFDVKD. CDR3 coding DNA: TGTGCCACCGGACGCCGAGGCTCCTACAATGAGCAGTTCTTC. Amino acid sequence: CATGRRGSYNEQFF.

The DNA of the CDR3 is TGTGCCAGCAGTTCACTTCTAGCGGGAGGTTACAATGAGCAGTTCTTC. Amino acids: CASSSLLAGGYNEQFF. The chain recombines TRBV7-6 with TRBJ2-1; 11 bases match TRBD2. Germline lookup yields CDR1 SGHVS and CDR2 FNYEAQ. The CDR3 contains 16 residues. After removal of 6 bases from V and 4 bases from J, the junction contained 8 bases not matched to a gene. Filled out from reference TRBV7-6 and TRBJ2-1, the complete variable domain reads GAGVSQSPRYKVTKRGQDVALRCDPISGHVSLYWYRQALGQGPEFLTYFNYEAQQDKSGLPNDRFSAERPEGSISTLTIQRTEQRDSAMYRCASSSLLAGGYNEQFFGPGTRLTVL.

The rearrangement joins TRBV5-1 to TRBJ1-4; D may be TRBD1 (5 bases). Germline values: CDR1 SGHRS, CDR2 YFSETQ. The ends were cut back, 0 bases at V and 6 bases at J, with 9 bases in the middle. The CDR3 has 14 residues. CDR3 nucleotide sequence: TGCGCCAGCAGCTTGGTACAGGCAGATGAAAAACTGTTTTTT. It codes for CASSLVQADEKLFF.

The rearrangement uses TRBV15 and TRBJ2-7, with 10 bases identical to TRBD1. Germline-derived CDR1 and CDR2 are LNHNV and YYDKDF (reference sequence). This CDR3 is built from 15 residues. V was pared by 0 bases and J by 7 bases, with 6 bases of the junction left unmatched. CDR3 DNA sequence: TGTGCCACCAGCAGAGATAAGGGACAGGGGAAGGAGCAGTACTTC. Protein: CATSRDKGQGKEQYF.

This clonotype was detected ten times or more. The CDR3 sequence is CASSQVGGGNYNEQFF. CDR3 bases: TGTGCCAGCAGCCAAGTGGGGGGAGGGAACTACAATGAGCAGTTCTTC. This chain connects TRBV3-1 to TRBJ2-1, with 7 bases matching TRBD2. Germline V gene sequence: CDR1 LGHDT, CDR2 YNNKEL (reference sequence). The trim removed 1 base at V and 3 bases at J, leaving 6 bases unmatched. The CDR3 is made up of 16 amino acids.

CDR3 residues: CASSIEGLAGQETQYF. CDR3 DNA sequence: TGTGCCAGTAGTATAGAGGGACTAGCGGGTCAAGAGACCCAGTACTTC. This sequence joins TRBV19 and TRBJ2-5; the match to TRBD2 covers 12 bases. From germline, CDR1 is LNHDA and CDR2 SQIVND (reference sequence). This CDR3 contains 16 residues. After removal of 0 bases from V and 2 bases from J, the junction contained 1 base not matched to a gene.

This chain links TRBV27 with TRBJ1-1, with unresolved D. The germline gives CDR1 MNHEY, CDR2 SMNVEV (reference sequence). This CDR3 contains 13 residues. V lost 5 bases to trimming and J lost 3 bases, with 10 bases between them. The CDR3 DNA reads TGTGCCAGCAGTCTAGACATGGACACTGAAGCTTTCTTT. This codes for CASSLDMDTEAFF.

V gene TRBV28 combines with J gene TRBJ2-6; D is unclear. Trimming removed 7 bases from V and 4 bases from J, with 5 bases in between. The CDR3 runs 12 residues. In germline, CDR1 is MDHEN, CDR2 SYDVKM. CDR3 nucleotides: TGTGCCAGCAATGTCGGGGCCAACGTCCTGACTTTC. It specifies CASNVGANVLTF.

As DNA, the CDR3 is TGTGCCAGCAGCCCGAAACTAGCGGGGGACTCTGGGGCCAACGTCCTGACTTTC. This gives the protein CASSPKLAGDSGANVLTF. This sequence joins TRBV7-3 and TRBJ2-6; TRBD2 matches 11 bases. The CDR3 contains 18 residues. Trimming cost V 5 bases and J 0 bases; bases outside gene matches: 6. Germline CDR1 is SGHTA and CDR2 is FQGTGA.

This clonotype occurred a few times. This chain uses TRBV20-1 with TRBJ1-1; D is possibly TRBD1 (6 bases). Between the trimmed V and J ends, which lost 0 bases and 2 bases, there was a span of 13 bases. The germline CDR1 and CDR2 sequences are DFQATT and SNEGSKA (reference sequence). The CDR3 is 15 amino acids. CDR3 protein: CSARDRGFQNTEAFF. The DNA of the CDR3 is TGCAGTGCTAGAGATAGGGGGTTCCAAAACACTGAAGCTTTCTTT.

The chain joins TRBV5-6 to TRBJ2-2, with a tentative D call TRBD1 (5 bases). Germline V lookup: CDR1 SGHDT, CDR2 YYEEEE. V was shortened by 4 bases and J by 6 bases, with 10 bases between the two germline ends. The CDR3 is 13 amino acids. CDR3 in DNA: TGTGCCAGCAGCCCACCAGGGCCCGGGGAGCTGTTTTTT. Translation: CASSPPGPGELFF.

This chain connects TRBV6-6 to TRBJ1-5; TRBD1 is a possible D gene (5 bases). The germline CDR1 and CDR2 sequences are MNHNY and SVGAGI (reference sequence). The CDR3 totals 13 residues. V was shortened by 2 bases and J by 7 bases, with 9 bases between the two germline ends. This CDR3 reads CASSYRDEQPQHF. CDR3 DNA: TGTGCCAGCAGTTACAGGGACGAACAGCCCCAGCATTTT.